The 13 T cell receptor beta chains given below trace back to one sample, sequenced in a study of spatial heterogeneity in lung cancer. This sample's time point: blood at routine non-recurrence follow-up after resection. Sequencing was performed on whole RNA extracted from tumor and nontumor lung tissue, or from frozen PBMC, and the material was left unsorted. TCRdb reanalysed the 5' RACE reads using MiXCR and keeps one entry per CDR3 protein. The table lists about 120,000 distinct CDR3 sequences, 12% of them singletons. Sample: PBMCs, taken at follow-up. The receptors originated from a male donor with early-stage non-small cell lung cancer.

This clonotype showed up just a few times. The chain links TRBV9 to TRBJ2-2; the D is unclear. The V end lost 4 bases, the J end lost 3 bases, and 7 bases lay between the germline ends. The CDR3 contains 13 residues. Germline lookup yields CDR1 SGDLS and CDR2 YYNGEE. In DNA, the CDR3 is TGTGCCAGCAGCCCCGTTGACACCGGGGAGCTGTTTTTT. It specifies CASSPVDTGELFF.

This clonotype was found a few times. The CDR3 loop reads CASSYAGKHSPLHF. Here the CDR3 DNA reads TGTGCCAGCAGTTATGCAGGGAAACATTCACCCCTCCACTTT. The J gene is TRBJ1-6, the V gene TRBV12-3 or TRBV12-4; D possibly corresponds to TRBD1 (5 bases). The CDR3 sequence is 14 residues long. V was trimmed by 4 bases and J by 8 bases, leaving 12 bases between them.

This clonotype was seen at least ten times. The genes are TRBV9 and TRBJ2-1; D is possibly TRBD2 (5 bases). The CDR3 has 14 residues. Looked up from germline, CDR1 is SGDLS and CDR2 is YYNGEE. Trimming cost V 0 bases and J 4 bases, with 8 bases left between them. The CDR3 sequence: CASSVGLAYNEQFF. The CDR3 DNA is TGTGCCAGCAGCGTAGGTCTAGCATACAATGAGCAGTTCTTC. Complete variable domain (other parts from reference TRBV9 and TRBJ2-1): DSGVTQTPKHLITATGQRVTLRCSPRSGDLSVYWYQQSLDQGLQFLIQYYNGEERAKGNILERFSAQQFPDLHSELNLSSLELGDSALYFCASSVGLAYNEQFFGPGTRLTVL.

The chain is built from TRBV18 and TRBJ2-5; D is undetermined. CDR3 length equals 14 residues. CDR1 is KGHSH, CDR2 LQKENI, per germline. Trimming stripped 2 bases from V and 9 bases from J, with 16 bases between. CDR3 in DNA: TGTGCCAGCTCACCAGACCGGGCCCGAAGGGCCCAGTACTTC. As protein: CASSPDRARRAQYF.

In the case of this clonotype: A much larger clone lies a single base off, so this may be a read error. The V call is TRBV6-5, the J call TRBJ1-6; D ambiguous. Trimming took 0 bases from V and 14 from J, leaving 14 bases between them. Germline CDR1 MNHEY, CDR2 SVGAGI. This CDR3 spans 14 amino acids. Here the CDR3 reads CASSYSGGSLALHF. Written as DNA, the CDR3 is TGTGCCAGCAGTTACTCGGGCGGCTCCCTGGCCCTCCACTTT.

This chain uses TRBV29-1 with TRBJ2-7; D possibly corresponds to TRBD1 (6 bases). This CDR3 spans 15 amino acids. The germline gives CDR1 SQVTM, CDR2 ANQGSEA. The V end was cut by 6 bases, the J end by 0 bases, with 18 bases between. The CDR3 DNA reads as TGCAGCGTCTTAACAGGGCTAGGTAACTCCTACGAGCAGTACTTC. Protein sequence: CSVLTGLGNSYEQYF.

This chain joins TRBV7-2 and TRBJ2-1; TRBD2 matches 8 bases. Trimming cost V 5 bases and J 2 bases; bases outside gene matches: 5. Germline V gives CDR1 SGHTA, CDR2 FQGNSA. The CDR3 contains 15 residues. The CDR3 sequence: CASSGTSSTYNEQFF. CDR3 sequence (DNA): TGTGCCAGCAGCGGGACTAGTTCAACCTACAATGAGCAGTTCTTC.

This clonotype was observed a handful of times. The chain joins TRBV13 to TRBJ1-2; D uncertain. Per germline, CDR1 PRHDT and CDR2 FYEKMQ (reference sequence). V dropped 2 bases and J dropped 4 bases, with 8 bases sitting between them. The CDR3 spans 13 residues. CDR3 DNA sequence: TGTGCCAGCAGCTTAAATCGAGGCTATGGCTACACCTTC. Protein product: CASSLNRGYGYTF.

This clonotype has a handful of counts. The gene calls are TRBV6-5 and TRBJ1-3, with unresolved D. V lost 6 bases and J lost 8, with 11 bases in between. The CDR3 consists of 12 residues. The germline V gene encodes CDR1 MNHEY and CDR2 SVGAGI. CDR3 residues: CASSPTLDTIYF. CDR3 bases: TGTGCCAGCAGCCCCACCTTGGACACCATATATTTT.

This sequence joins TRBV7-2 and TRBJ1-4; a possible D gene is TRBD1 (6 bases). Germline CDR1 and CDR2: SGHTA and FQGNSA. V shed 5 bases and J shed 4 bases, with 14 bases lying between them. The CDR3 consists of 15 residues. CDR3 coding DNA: TGTGCCAGCAGCCCCCAACAGGGTCTTAATGAAAAACTGTTTTTT. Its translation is CASSPQQGLNEKLFF. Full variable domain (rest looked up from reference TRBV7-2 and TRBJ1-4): GAGVSQSPSNKVTEKGKDVELRCDPISGHTALYWYRQSLGQGLEFLIYFQGNSAPDKSGLPSDRFSAERTGGSVSTLTIQRTQQEDSAVYLCASSPQQGLNEKLFFGSGTQLSVL.

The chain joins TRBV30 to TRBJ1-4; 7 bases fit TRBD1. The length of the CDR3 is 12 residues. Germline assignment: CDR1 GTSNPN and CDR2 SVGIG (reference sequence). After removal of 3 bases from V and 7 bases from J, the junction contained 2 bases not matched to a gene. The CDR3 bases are TGTGCCTGGAGACAGGGGTTTGAAAAACTGTTTTTT. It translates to CAWRQGFEKLFF. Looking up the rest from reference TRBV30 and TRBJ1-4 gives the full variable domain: SQTIHQWPATLVQPVGSPLSLECTVEGTSNPNLYWYRQAAGRGLQLLFYSVGIGQISSEVPQNLSASRPQDRQFILSSKKLLLSDSGFYLCAWRQGFEKLFFGSGTQLSVL.

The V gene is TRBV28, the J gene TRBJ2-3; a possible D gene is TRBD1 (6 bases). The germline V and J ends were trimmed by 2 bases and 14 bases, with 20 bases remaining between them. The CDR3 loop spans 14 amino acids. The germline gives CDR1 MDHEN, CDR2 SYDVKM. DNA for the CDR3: TGTGCCAGCAGTTTAGGAGACAGGTCGGGTTGGGGGTATTTT. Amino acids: CASSLGDRSGWGYF.

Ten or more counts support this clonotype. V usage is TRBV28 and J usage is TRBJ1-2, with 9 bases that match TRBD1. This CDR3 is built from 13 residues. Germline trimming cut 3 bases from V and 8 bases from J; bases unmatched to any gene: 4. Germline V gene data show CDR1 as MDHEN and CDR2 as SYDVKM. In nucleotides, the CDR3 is TGTGCCAGCAGTTTGACAGGGGGAGGCGGCTACACCTTC. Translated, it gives CASSLTGGGGYTF.